These 4 T cell receptor beta chains originate from one sample sequenced in a study of cytomegalovirus exposure and HLA in healthy donors. PCR was performed using 60 Vbeta and 13 Jbeta primers. Produced via immunoSEQ multiplex PCR; TCRdb's table is partial and in-frame only. The sample lists hundreds of thousands of clones, roughly 85% occurring once. Sequenced material: PBMCs. The receptors shown here come from a girl aged 2-10 years in good health and CMV-seronegative.

V usage is TRBV6-5 and J usage is TRBJ1-1, with no clear D. This CDR3 comprises 14 residues. Germline V gene lookup returns CDR1 MNHEY and CDR2 SVGAGI. V dropped 2 bases and J dropped 0 bases, with 7 bases sitting between them. The CDR3 region is CASSYRVMNTEAFF. The CDR3 DNA sequence: TGTGCCAGCAGTTACCGGGTCATGAACACTGAAGCTTTCTTT.

This chain connects TRBV4-2 to TRBJ1-2; D unresolved. V gave up 1 base and J gave up 2 bases, with 11 bases separating them. Germline V gene sequence: CDR1 LGHNA, CDR2 YNFKEQ. The CDR3 totals 15 residues. CDR3 bases: TGTGCCAGCAGCCAAGCGGTCAATATGAACTATGGCTACACCTTC. Protein product: CASSQAVNMNYGYTF.

The genes are TRBV25-1 and TRBJ2-1; tentative D call: TRBD2 (7 bases). The CDR3 covers 13 residues. From germline, CDR1 is MGHDK and CDR2 SYGVNS. V shed 7 bases and J shed 4 bases, with 11 bases lying between them. The CDR3 protein is CASNKGGYNEQFF. In DNA form, the CDR3 reads TGTGCCAGCAATAAGGGGGGGTACAATGAGCAGTTCTTC.

This clone was observed a handful of times. This chain connects TRBV29-1 to TRBJ2-1, with D unclear. This CDR3 spans 11 amino acids. Germline assignment: CDR1 SQVTM and CDR2 ANQGSEA. Trimming took 4 bases from V and 6 from J, leaving 7 bases between them. The CDR3 region is CSVGATNEQFF. As DNA, the CDR3 is TGCAGCGTTGGGGCGACCAATGAGCAGTTCTTC.